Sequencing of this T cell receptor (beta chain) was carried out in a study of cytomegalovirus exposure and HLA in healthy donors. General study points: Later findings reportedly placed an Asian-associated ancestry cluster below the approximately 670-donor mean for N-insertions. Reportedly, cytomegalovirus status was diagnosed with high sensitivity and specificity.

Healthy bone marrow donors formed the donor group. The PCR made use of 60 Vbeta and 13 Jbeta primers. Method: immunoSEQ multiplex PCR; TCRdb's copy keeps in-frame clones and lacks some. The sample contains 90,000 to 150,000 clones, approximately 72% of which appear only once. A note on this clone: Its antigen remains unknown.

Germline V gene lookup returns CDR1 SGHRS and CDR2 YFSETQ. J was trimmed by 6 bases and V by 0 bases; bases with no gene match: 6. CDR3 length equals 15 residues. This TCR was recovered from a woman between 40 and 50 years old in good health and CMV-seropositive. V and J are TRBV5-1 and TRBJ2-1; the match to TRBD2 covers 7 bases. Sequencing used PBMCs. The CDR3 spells CASSLVSGVLNEQFF. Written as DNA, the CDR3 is TGCGCCAGCAGCTTGGTAAGCGGGGTCCTCAATGAGCAGTTCTTC.